The 21 T cell receptor beta chains below all came from one sample that was sequenced in a study of HIV-infected patients and healthy controls. All unsorted peripheral T cells were captured because whole blood was used without fractionation. Reverse transcription used 500 to 550 ng RNA and constant-region primers for alpha and beta. Using multiplexing indices, alpha and beta chain libraries were generated apart by chain-specific third strand synthesis. A single record per CDR3 protein comes from TCRdb applying MiXCR to the 5' RACE reads. The sample has thousands of distinct CDR3 sequences, over 8.5% seen once; the top ten hold more than 15%. Sequenced material: blood, taken before antiretroviral therapy. The receptor set was obtained from an adult with HIV infection.

This rearrangement joins TRBV29-1 to TRBJ1-1; D uncertain. This CDR3 spans 14 amino acids. From germline, CDR1 is SQVTM and CDR2 ANQGSEA. Trimming took off 1 base at V and 1 base at J, with 10 bases between the two ends. The CDR3 here is CSVEGTSRNTEAFF. The CDR3 DNA reads TGCAGCGTTGAAGGCACATCCCGGAACACTGAAGCTTTCTTT.

This clonotype is medium-sized (0.01 to 0.1%). The chain couples TRBV6-5 to TRBJ2-3, with a tentative D call TRBD2 (5 bases). Trimming left V 7 bases short and J 6 bases short, with 20 bases between. Germline CDR1 and CDR2: MNHEY and SVGAGI. The length of the CDR3 is 15 residues. CDR3: CASTHGVTGSDTQYF. DNA of the CDR3: TGTGCCAGCACCCACGGGGTAACGGGCAGCGATACGCAGTATTTT.

This clonotype was seen only a few times. V gene TRBV9 combines with J gene TRBJ2-7; TRBD2 matches 7 bases. The length of the CDR3 is 15 residues. V was pared by 2 bases and J by 1 base, with 6 bases of the junction left unmatched. The germline V gene encodes CDR1 SGDLS and CDR2 YYNGEE. CDR3 protein: CASSVGAGNSYEQYF. The CDR3, as DNA: TGTGCCAGCAGCGTGGGAGCGGGAAATTCCTACGAGCAGTACTTC.

This clonotype has more than one count but fewer than ten. This chain uses TRBV12-3 or TRBV12-4 with TRBJ2-1; no clear D gene. The length of the CDR3 is 12 residues. Trimming removed 4 bases at V and 6 bases at J, with 7 bases between. For the CDR3, the DNA is TGTGCCAGCAGTTCACTCCGCAATGAGCAGTTCTTC. Protein sequence: CASSSLRNEQFF.

This clonotype is medium-sized (0.01 to 0.1%) within its sample. The chain is built from TRBV7-2 and TRBJ2-1; no reliable D call. Germline V gene data show CDR1 as SGHTA and CDR2 as FQGNSA. Trimming stripped 2 bases from V and 1 base from J, with 9 bases between. This CDR3 is built from 15 residues. The DNA for the CDR3 is TGTGCCAGCAGCTTATCGGGTCAGTCCTACAATGAGCAGTTCTTC. The encoded protein is CASSLSGQSYNEQFF.

This clonotype was seen more than once but under ten times. The rearrangement uses TRBV9 and TRBJ2-5; D might be TRBD2 (6 bases). Germline loops: CDR1 SGDLS, CDR2 YYNGEE. V lost 2 bases and J 4 bases, leaving 12 bases between the germline ends. This CDR3 has 14 amino acids. The CDR3 here is CASSVGLGGETQYF. In DNA, the CDR3 is TGTGCCAGCAGCGTGGGACTCGGAGGAGAGACCCAGTACTTC.

This clonotype is medium-sized by share. The V call is TRBV6-5, the J call TRBJ1-5; D might be TRBD1 (5 bases). Germline V gene sequence: CDR1 MNHEY, CDR2 SVGAGI. V gave up 0 bases and J gave up 3 bases, with 9 bases separating them. This CDR3 region has 15 residues. The CDR3 spells CASSYSSGANQPQHF. DNA for the CDR3: TGTGCCAGCAGTTACTCATCCGGGGCCAATCAGCCCCAGCATTTT.

This clonotype appeared many times. The chain combines TRBV10-3 with TRBJ1-6; possibly TRBD1 for D (6 bases). The germline V gene has CDR1 ENHRY and CDR2 SYGVKD. Trimming removed 5 bases from V and 0 bases from J, with 14 bases in between. The CDR3 consists of 17 residues. Here the CDR3 reads CAISIDRQSSYNSPLHF. The DNA for the CDR3 is TGTGCCATCAGTATTGACAGGCAGAGCTCCTATAATTCACCCCTCCACTTT.

This clonotype occurred many times. The chain employs TRBV5-1 and TRBJ2-7; TRBD1 matches 8 bases. Germline CDR1 reads SGHRS; CDR2 reads YFSETQ. The junction had 6 bases not matched to a gene; V was cut back by 1 base and J by 0 bases. This CDR3 is built from 16 residues. The DNA of the CDR3 is TGCGCCAGCAGCTTGTTGACAGGGGAAAGCTCCTACGAGCAGTACTTC. The encoded protein is CASSLLTGESSYEQYF.

By frequency in the sample, this clonotype is medium-sized (0.01 to 0.1%). The genes are TRBV10-3 and TRBJ2-3; 9 nucleotides line up with TRBD1. The CDR3 runs to 15 residues. Trimming removed 6 bases from V and 3 bases from J; junction bases left unmatched: 7. CDR1 and CDR2 (germline): ENHRY, SYGVKD. For the CDR3, the DNA is TGTGCCATCAGGGATACAGGGGGCAGGACAGATACGCAGTATTTT. Its translation is CAIRDTGGRTDTQYF.

This clonotype qualifies as medium-sized (0.01 to 0.1%). This rearrangement joins TRBV12-3 or TRBV12-4 to TRBJ1-1; tentative D call: TRBD1 (5 bases). The CDR3 covers 15 residues. V was clipped by 6 bases and J by 1 base, with 15 bases between them. The CDR3 nucleotides read TGTGCCAGCAGCCGTGCCGGGGCGAGGAACACTGAAGCTTTCTTT. Residues: CASSRAGARNTEAFF.

This clonotype was found many times. This chain connects TRBV5-1 to TRBJ2-7; TRBD2 matches 9 bases. The CDR3 has 15 residues. V lost 2 bases and J lost 2; bases outside the gene matches: 5. The germline V gene has CDR1 SGHRS and CDR2 YFSETQ. The CDR3 is CASSFLAGSPYEQYF. CDR3 DNA: TGCGCCAGCAGCTTTCTAGCGGGGAGCCCCTACGAGCAGTACTTC.

Ten or more counts support this clonotype. J is TRBJ2-7 and V is TRBV19, with D possibly matching TRBD1 (7 bases). From germline, CDR1 is LNHDA and CDR2 SQIVND (reference sequence). Trimming removed 6 bases from V and 5 bases from J, with 20 bases in between. The CDR3 is 15 residues long. CDR3 sequence (DNA): TGTGCCAGTAGCCCCCCCCGGACAGGAGGGGACGAGCAGTACTTC. Encoded protein: CASSPPRTGGDEQYF.

This clonotype was found many times. The chain uses TRBV14 and TRBJ1-2, with TRBD1 as a possible D gene (5 bases). V shed 4 bases and J shed 4 bases, with 25 bases lying between them. This CDR3 comprises 18 residues. Germline V gives CDR1 SGHDN, CDR2 FVKESK. The CDR3 region is CASSPPSGAASWIYGYTF. CDR3 coding DNA: TGTGCCAGCAGCCCACCCAGCGGGGCAGCCTCTTGGATCTATGGCTACACCTTC.

This clonotype occurred a few times. The chain carries TRBV20-1 and TRBJ1-5; D is uncertain. Trimming stripped 6 bases from V and 0 bases from J, with 6 bases between. CDR1 DFQATT and CDR2 SNEGSKA come from the germline V gene (reference sequence). The CDR3 is 12 amino acids. CDR3 sequence reads: CSAKDSNQPQHF. Written as DNA, the CDR3 is TGCAGTGCCAAGGATAGCAATCAGCCCCAGCATTTT.

This clonotype was counted many times. This rearrangement joins TRBV5-1 to TRBJ2-1, with D tentatively TRBD1 (6 bases). Trimming shortened V by 6 bases and J by 3 bases, and 13 bases separated the two germline ends. Per germline, CDR1 SGHRS and CDR2 YFSETQ. The CDR3 has 14 residues. The CDR3 region is CASMQGQSYNEQFF. Written as DNA, the CDR3 is TGCGCCAGCATGCAAGGACAGAGCTACAATGAGCAGTTCTTC.

This clonotype is medium-sized in the sample. V gene TRBV20-1 combines with J gene TRBJ2-7; weak D call: TRBD1 (5 bases). V was shortened by 0 bases and J by 2 bases, with 11 bases between the two germline ends. The CDR3 totals 14 residues. Germline lookup yields CDR1 DFQATT and CDR2 SNEGSKA (reference sequence). CDR3 amino acids: CSARDPGRAYEQYF. The CDR3 DNA reads TGCAGTGCTAGAGATCCTGGCAGGGCCTACGAGCAGTACTTC.

The CDR3 region has the DNA TGTGCCAGCAGCTCGACTAGCGGGAGCTTCGATGAGCAGTTCTTC. It encodes CASSSTSGSFDEQFF. J is TRBJ2-1 and V is TRBV7-3; the match to TRBD2 covers 12 bases. Losses at the gene ends were 4 bases for V and 8 bases for J; bases not matched to a gene: 6. The CDR3 covers 15 residues. Germline V gene lookup returns CDR1 SGHTA and CDR2 FQGTGA.

This clonotype is medium-sized within its sample. V usage is TRBV27 and J usage is TRBJ2-5, with D perhaps matching TRBD1 (5 bases). V was trimmed by 5 bases and J by 0 bases, leaving 13 bases between them. CDR1 and CDR2 from the germline V gene are MNHEY and SMNVEV (reference sequence). This CDR3 comprises 15 residues. CDR3 coding DNA: TGTGCCAGCAGTCAACAGGCACCGTACCAAGAGACCCAGTACTTC. This sequence encodes CASSQQAPYQETQYF.

In its sample, this clonotype was seen once. V and J are TRBV7-6 and TRBJ2-1; 8 nucleotides line up with TRBD2. With V trimmed by 4 bases and J by 4 bases, 6 bases remained unmatched. CDR1 is SGHVS, CDR2 FNYEAQ, per germline. The CDR3 contains 15 residues. The CDR3 DNA follows: TGTGCCAGCAGCTCCGGGGGGGCAGCGTACAATGAGCAGTTCTTC. Translating gives CASSSGGAAYNEQFF.

Within the sample, this clonotype is medium-sized. The rearrangement links TRBV6-2 or TRBV6-3 to TRBJ2-3; 12 nucleotides agree with TRBD2. This CDR3 has 16 residues. The germline V gene has CDR1 MNHEY and CDR2 SVGEGT. V trimming: 4 bases; J trimming: 4 bases; junction bases outside the gene matches: 6. The DNA of the CDR3 is TGTGCCAGCAGTTCCCCTAGCGGGGGGGCGTCAGATACGCAGTATTTT. It specifies CASSSPSGGASDTQYF.